Presented here are 29 T cell receptor beta chains from one specimen sequenced in a study of T-cell memory formation after mild COVID-19. MiXCR was run by TCRdb on the 5' RACE reads, yielding one entry per CDR3 protein. The sample contains around 400,000 distinct CDR3 sequences, more than 20% of which appear only once. The sequencing sample was made of PBMCs or a T cell subset sorted from them (not recorded which). All receptors derive from an adult woman who had mild COVID-19 (a few samples of this study predate the infection). Cell type and time point are not known.

The CDR3 DNA is TGTGCCAGCAGTGTTTCCAAGAGTTCTGGGGCCAACGTCCTGACTTTC. The encoded protein is CASSVSKSSGANVLTF. The chain employs TRBV25-1 and TRBJ2-6; D is undetermined. Germline V CDR1 and CDR2: MGHDK, SYGVNS. CDR3 length equals 16 residues. The V gene lost 4 bases and the J gene lost 1 base, with 11 bases spanning the gap.

This clonotype was seen more than once but under ten times. The chain is built from TRBV5-1 and TRBJ2-6; the match to TRBD1 covers 9 bases. This CDR3 spans 18 amino acids. V shed 5 bases, J shed 4 bases, and the junction held 13 bases outside the gene matches. Germline CDR1 is SGHRS and CDR2 is YFSETQ. The CDR3 DNA follows: TGCGCCAGCAGTCCTACGGGACAGGGCGGACAAGGGGCCAACGTCCTGACTTTC. Translating gives CASSPTGQGGQGANVLTF.

Many counts were recorded for this clonotype. The CDR3 reads CASSFKSGQPQHF. The CDR3, as DNA: TGTGCCAGCAGTTTTAAGAGTGGCCAGCCCCAGCATTTT. The J gene is TRBJ1-5, the V gene TRBV12-3 or TRBV12-4; D gene uncertain. V was pared by 3 bases and J by 7 bases, with 10 bases between. The CDR3 is 13 amino acids.

Only a few counts were recorded for this clonotype. The J gene is TRBJ2-5, the V gene TRBV5-1, with 7 bases that match TRBD2. The ends lost 0 bases at V and 5 bases at J; junction bases unmatched: 4. Looked up from germline, CDR1 is SGHRS and CDR2 is YFSETQ. This CDR3 is 14 amino acids long. CDR3 loop: CASSLGAGIETQYF. The CDR3 bases are TGCGCCAGCAGCTTGGGAGCGGGGATTGAGACCCAGTACTTC. Looking up the rest from reference TRBV5-1 and TRBJ2-5 gives the full variable domain: KAGVTQTPRYLIKTRGQQVTLSCSPISGHRSVSWYQQTPGQGLQFLFEYFSETQRNKGNFPGRFSGRQFSNSRSEMNVSTLELGDSALYLCASSLGAGIETQYFGPGTRLLVL.

This chain uses TRBV15 with TRBJ2-7; the D gene could be TRBD1 or TRBD2 (6 bases each). The CDR3 sequence is 14 residues long. Germline loops: CDR1 LNHNV, CDR2 YYDKDF (reference sequence). V dropped 6 bases and J dropped 2 bases, with 14 bases sitting between them. The CDR3 nucleotides read TGTGCCACCAGTCGGGGGCATGGGACCTACGAGCAGTACTTC. Protein: CATSRGHGTYEQYF.

The chain joins TRBV6-5 to TRBJ2-2, with D maybe TRBD1 (5 bases). V was clipped by 6 bases and J by 6 bases, with 14 bases between them. The CDR3 length is 14 residues. Per the germline V gene, CDR1 is MNHEY and CDR2 is SVGAGI. The CDR3 region is CASRPSRVAGELFF. The CDR3 DNA follows: TGTGCCAGCAGGCCAAGCAGGGTGGCCGGGGAGCTGTTTTTT.

This clonotype has just a few counts. The V gene is TRBV20-1, the J gene TRBJ2-3; 10 nucleotides match TRBD2. V lost 5 bases, J lost 6 bases, and 8 bases stayed unmatched. Germline CDR1 reads DFQATT; CDR2 reads SNEGSKA (reference sequence). The CDR3 totals 14 residues. The CDR3 spells CSAPQAGGRDTQYF. DNA of the CDR3: TGCAGTGCTCCCCAAGCGGGAGGGAGGGATACGCAGTATTTT.

This clonotype was detected a few times. V and J are TRBV12-3 or TRBV12-4 and TRBJ1-4; D is possibly TRBD1 (5 bases). V was clipped by 1 base and J by 0 bases, with 18 bases between them. The CDR3 spans 19 residues. This chain's CDR3 is CASSLVGDGRLATNEKLFF. The DNA of the CDR3 is TGTGCCAGCAGTTTAGTAGGGGACGGACGACTTGCAACTAATGAAAAACTGTTTTTT.

This clonotype was seen only a few times. This chain joins TRBV7-7 and TRBJ2-5; 13 nucleotides line up with TRBD2. The ends lost 8 bases at V and 4 bases at J; junction bases unmatched: 4. The length of the CDR3 is 14 residues. Germline V gene data show CDR1 as SSHAT and CDR2 as FNYEAQ (reference sequence). The DNA for the CDR3 is TGTGCCAGCGGGACTAGCGGGGTTGGAGAGACCCAGTACTTC. As protein: CASGTSGVGETQYF.

This clonotype has more than one count but fewer than ten. The J gene is TRBJ1-1, the V gene TRBV29-1; 8 nucleotides align to TRBD1. Germline-derived CDR1 and CDR2 are SQVTM and ANQGSEA. Trimming at V came to 5 bases and at J to 7 bases, leaving 6 bases not matched to a gene. The CDR3 is made up of 12 amino acids. The CDR3 region is CSVIPGTGEAFF. CDR3 DNA sequence: TGCAGCGTTATCCCCGGGACAGGTGAAGCTTTCTTT.

The rearrangement joins TRBV11-2 to TRBJ2-1, with D possibly being TRBD2 (6 bases). This CDR3 region has 15 residues. Germline loops: CDR1 SGHAT, CDR2 FQNNGV. V dropped 4 bases and J dropped 1 base, with 11 bases sitting between them. The CDR3 sequence is CASSYGRGSYNEQFF. As DNA, the CDR3 is TGTGCCAGCAGCTACGGCCGGGGGTCCTACAATGAGCAGTTCTTC.

Note on this clonotype: It is likely a read error, because the conserved phenylalanine at the end of the CDR3 is missing. This chain joins TRBV18 and TRBJ1-2, with unresolved D. The V gene lost 3 bases and the J gene lost 4 bases, with 12 bases spanning the gap. Germline CDR1 reads KGHSH; CDR2 reads LQKENI. The CDR3 totals 14 residues. In DNA, the CDR3 is TGTGCCAGCTCACCCCCGAAGAGCGGCTATGGCTACACCTTA. Encoded protein: CASSPPKSGYGYTL.

The chain couples TRBV24-1 to TRBJ2-5, with TRBD1 identical over 9 bases. This CDR3 contains 20 residues. After removal of 3 bases from V and 0 bases from J, the junction contained 16 bases not matched to a gene. Germline V gives CDR1 KGHDR, CDR2 SFDVKD. This CDR3 reads CATSDPASHRDRAYQETQYF. The CDR3 nucleotides are TGTGCCACCAGTGATCCCGCCTCTCACCGGGACAGGGCTTACCAAGAGACCCAGTACTTC.

A few counts support this clonotype. This chain connects TRBV19 to TRBJ2-2, with TRBD1 identical over 9 bases. The CDR3 spans 14 residues. With 10 bases clipped from V and 7 bases from J, the junction kept 10 bases outside the gene matches. Germline lookup yields CDR1 LNHDA and CDR2 SQIVND (reference sequence). CDR3 protein: CATRGTGRFGELFF. CDR3 coding DNA: TGTGCCACCAGGGGGACAGGGCGTTTCGGGGAGCTGTTTTTT.

This clonotype occurred a few times. This CDR3 reads CASSPAWLSDEQYF. The CDR3 DNA sequence: TGTGCCAGCAGCCCTGCTTGGTTATCGGACGAGCAGTACTTC. The chain employs TRBV12-3 or TRBV12-4 and TRBJ2-7; the D is unclear. Trimming shortened V by 6 bases and J by 5 bases, and 17 bases separated the two germline ends. The CDR3 loop spans 14 amino acids.

The V call is TRBV29-1, the J call TRBJ2-1, with D possibly being TRBD2 (7 bases). The germline gives CDR1 SQVTM, CDR2 ANQGSEA. V lost 6 bases, J lost 2 bases, and 17 bases lay in between. The CDR3 is 15 amino acids. DNA of the CDR3: TGCAGCGTACCGTTACGGGGGGCCGCCTACAATGAGCAGTTCTTC. This gives the protein CSVPLRGAAYNEQFF.

This clonotype is a singleton in its sample. The chain recombines TRBV4-3 with TRBJ2-1; maybe TRBD2 (5 bases). V lost 0 bases and J lost 5, with 8 bases in between. The CDR3 loop spans 14 amino acids. Germline V gene data show CDR1 as LGHNA and CDR2 as YSLEER. The CDR3 spells CASSQDIGDNEQFF. CDR3 DNA: TGCGCCAGCAGCCAAGATATCGGGGACAATGAGCAGTTCTTC.

This clonotype came up a few times. The chain recombines TRBV24-1 with TRBJ2-7, with D possibly TRBD1 on 5 matching bases. Trimming removed 4 bases from V and 6 bases from J, with 15 bases in between. This CDR3 has 14 residues. Germline V gene sequence: CDR1 KGHDR, CDR2 SFDVKD. In DNA form, the CDR3 reads TGTGCCACCAGTGACGGACAAGGGCGTCGCGAGCAGTACTTC. Its protein is CATSDGQGRREQYF.

The table lists this clonotype with a few counts. V gene TRBV5-1 combines with J gene TRBJ2-2; D not resolved. Germline V lookup: CDR1 SGHRS, CDR2 YFSETQ. The CDR3 runs to 15 residues. Between the trimmed V and J ends, which lost 0 bases and 4 bases, there was a span of 10 bases. CDR3 nucleotide sequence: TGCGCCAGCAGCTTGGAAGGAATGAGCACCGGGGAGCTGTTTTTT. It yields the protein CASSLEGMSTGELFF.

This chain uses TRBV19 with TRBJ1-5; 7 bases are a match to TRBD1. This CDR3 is 15 amino acids long. Germline assignment: CDR1 LNHDA and CDR2 SQIVND (reference sequence). V lost 3 bases to trimming and J lost 6 bases; unmatched junction nucleotides: 8. The CDR3, as DNA: TGTGCCAGTAGTATCTCGCCACAGGGGAGTCAGCCCCAGCATTTT. Translating gives CASSISPQGSQPQHF.

The V call is TRBV6-2 or TRBV6-3, the J call TRBJ1-2; 8 bases map to TRBD1. This CDR3 is built from 15 residues. Germline V gives CDR1 MNHEY, CDR2 SVGEGT. Trimming took 8 bases from V and 0 from J; bases not matched to a gene: 8. CDR3 residues: CASSTPGGSNYGYTF. CDR3 in DNA: TGTGCCAGCTCGACTCCAGGGGGCTCTAACTATGGCTACACCTTC.

The chain couples TRBV6-1 to TRBJ2-7; 7 bases are a match to TRBD1. J lost 4 bases, V lost 0 bases, and 15 bases had no gene match. Germline V gives CDR1 MNHNS, CDR2 SASEGT. The CDR3 covers 18 residues. CDR3 coding DNA: TGTGCCAGCAGTGAAGCATTGGCTATGACAGGGAATACTTACGAGCAGTACTTC. Its protein product is CASSEALAMTGNTYEQYF.

The chain has TRBV20-1 and TRBJ2-3, with 9 positions matching TRBD2. Germline lookup yields CDR1 DFQATT and CDR2 SNEGSKA (reference sequence). CDR3 length: 17 residues. J lost 0 bases, V lost 0 bases, and 7 bases had no gene match. The CDR3 here is CSARDSGRFTSTDTQYF. The CDR3, as DNA: TGCAGTGCTAGAGATAGCGGGAGATTCACTAGCACAGATACGCAGTATTTT.

The chain is built from TRBV20-1 and TRBJ2-3; 9 bases align to TRBD1. The CDR3 covers 14 residues. Germline loops: CDR1 DFQATT, CDR2 SNEGSKA (reference sequence). V shed 5 bases and J 5 bases; nucleotides not matched to a gene: 8. CDR3 sequence reads: CSAQLGTGIDTQYF. The CDR3 DNA follows: TGCAGTGCTCAACTTGGGACAGGGATAGATACGCAGTATTTT.

In its sample, this clonotype was seen a few times. The chain recombines TRBV12-3 or TRBV12-4 with TRBJ1-1; weak D call: TRBD1 (5 bases). The V end lost 3 bases, the J end lost 6 bases, and 14 bases lay between the germline ends. The CDR3 extends over 14 amino acids. The CDR3 sequence: CASSFTSRGAEAFF. The CDR3 nucleotides read TGTGCCAGCAGTTTTACATCAAGAGGGGCTGAAGCTTTCTTT.

The sample holds a few counts of this clonotype. CDR3 in amino acids: CASSSPRQGVLGEQYF. In nucleotides, the CDR3 is TGTGCCAGCAGTTCGCCACGACAGGGGGTCCTCGGGGAGCAGTACTTC. The chain carries TRBV28 and TRBJ2-7; TRBD1 matches 9 bases. The CDR3 is made up of 16 amino acids. The trim removed 4 bases at V and 7 bases at J, leaving 14 bases unmatched. Germline V lookup: CDR1 MDHEN, CDR2 SYDVKM.

The chain has TRBV20-1 and TRBJ2-4, with 7 positions matching TRBD2. This CDR3 comprises 15 residues. Germline V CDR1 and CDR2: DFQATT, SNEGSKA (reference sequence). Trimming took 3 bases from V and 3 from J; bases not matched to a gene: 8. CDR3 DNA: TGCAGTGCTAGTGAACCGCTAGCGGACAAAAACATTCAGTACTTC. It encodes CSASEPLADKNIQYF.

This clonotype was counted many times. The rearrangement uses TRBV7-9 and TRBJ2-3, with D perhaps matching TRBD1 or TRBD2 (5 bases each). This CDR3 has 15 residues. The ends were cut back, 1 base at V and 0 bases at J, with 8 bases in the middle. Germline CDR1 SEHNR, CDR2 FQNEAQ (reference sequence). CDR3 sequence reads: CASSLDGASTDTQYF. CDR3 bases: TGTGCCAGCAGCTTAGACGGGGCCAGCACAGATACGCAGTATTTT.

The chain couples TRBV12-3 or TRBV12-4 to TRBJ2-7; 9 nucleotides line up with TRBD2. The J segment lost 3 bases and the V segment lost 3 bases, leaving 6 bases of the junction unmatched. The CDR3 is 15 residues long. The CDR3 protein is CASSLGGGRGYEQYF. The CDR3 bases are TGTGCCAGCAGTTTGGGAGGCGGGAGGGGCTACGAGCAGTACTTC.